Listed below are T cell receptor beta chains from one sample, sequenced in a study of T cell clonotyping in hematopoietic cell transplantation. Generated by immunoSEQ multiplex PCR, the TCRdb table keeps only in-frame clones and is missing some. The sample shows several thousand clones, approximately 87% of them seen only once. The sequencing used PBMCs, collected 100 days after allogeneic stem cell transplant. The receptor set was obtained from a male patient aged 45-60 years who had an allogeneic stem cell transplant from a related donor, so the T cells may come from the graft donor. Some clones in this sample may be carry-over from other donors' samples. The CDR3 runs from the conserved cysteine through the conserved F or W. D genes are given only for firm matches. For some rows the clone size is stated as once, few or many, or as a class when expanded; others skip it.

CDR3aa: CASSQDAGATRYEQYF; CDR3nt: TGCGCCAGCAGCCAAGACGCCGGCGCTACCCGCTACGAGCAGTACTTC; j_gene: TRBJ2-7; v_gene: TRBV4-1; abundance: large; d_gene: -
CDR3aa: CASVQGQTQYF; CDR3nt: TGTGCCAGCGTTCAGGGGCAGACCCAGTACTTC; j_gene: TRBJ2-5; v_gene: TRBV6-5; abundance: -; d_gene: -
CDR3aa: CAWSRRDYNSPLHF; CDR3nt: TGTGCCTGGTCCAGGAGGGACTATAATTCACCCCTCCACTTT; j_gene: TRBJ1-6; v_gene: TRBV30; abundance: few; d_gene: -
CDR3aa: CASSTRQGAGEQFF; CDR3nt: TGTGCCAGCAGCACCCGACAGGGGGCAGGTGAGCAGTTCTTC; j_gene: TRBJ2-1; v_gene: TRBV11-3; abundance: -; d_gene: TRBD1
CDR3aa: CTSSGTGQVDPEAFF; CDR3nt: TGTACCAGCAGTGGAACAGGGCAAGTAGATCCTGAAGCTTTCTTT; j_gene: TRBJ1-1; v_gene: TRBV25-1; abundance: -; d_gene: -
CDR3aa: CASSVLAGGRDTQYF; CDR3nt: TGCGCCAGCAGTGTCCTAGCGGGAGGCAGGGATACGCAGTATTTT; j_gene: TRBJ2-3; v_gene: TRBV10-1; abundance: -; d_gene: TRBD2
CDR3aa: CAISEFPGGQTSDEQFF; CDR3nt: TGTGCCATCAGTGAGTTTCCAGGGGGGCAGACTAGCGATGAGCAGTTCTTC; j_gene: TRBJ2-1; v_gene: TRBV10-3; abundance: few; d_gene: -
CDR3aa: CASSYSVKANEQFF; CDR3nt: TGTGCCAGCAGTTACTCGGTCAAGGCCAATGAGCAGTTCTTC; j_gene: TRBJ2-1; v_gene: TRBV6-5; abundance: -; d_gene: -
CDR3aa: CASSQGSWNTGELFF; CDR3nt: TGCGCCAGCAGCCAGGGTAGCTGGAACACCGGGGAGCTGTTTTTT; j_gene: TRBJ2-2; v_gene: TRBV4-1; abundance: -; d_gene: -
CDR3aa: CASSMTTSNQPQHF; CDR3nt: TGTGCCAGTAGTATGACAACTAGCAATCAGCCCCAGCATTTT; j_gene: TRBJ1-5; v_gene: TRBV19; abundance: -; d_gene: -
CDR3aa: CASSLGAEPYEQYF; CDR3nt: TGTGCCAGCAGCCTAGGGGCAGAACCCTACGAGCAGTACTTC; j_gene: TRBJ2-7; v_gene: TRBV9; abundance: -; d_gene: -
CDR3aa: CASSLGYEQYF; CDR3nt: TGTGCCAGCAGCTTGGGGTACGAGCAGTACTTC; j_gene: TRBJ2-7; v_gene: TRBV5-6; abundance: once; d_gene: -
CDR3aa: CAWSFRDRDYEQYF; CDR3nt: TGTGCCTGGAGTTTCCGGGACAGAGACTACGAGCAGTACTTC; j_gene: TRBJ2-7; v_gene: TRBV30; abundance: -; d_gene: TRBD1
CDR3aa: CASSMTTSSSYEQYF; CDR3nt: TGTGCCAGTAGTATGACCACTAGCAGCTCCTACGAGCAGTACTTC; j_gene: TRBJ2-7; v_gene: TRBV19; abundance: -; d_gene: -
CDR3aa: CASSEGRVVLPQHF; CDR3nt: TGTGCCAGCAGTGAAGGCAGGGTGGTTTTGCCCCAGCATTTT; j_gene: TRBJ1-5; v_gene: TRBV2; abundance: -; d_gene: -
CDR3aa: CASSRADGMNTEAFF; CDR3nt: TGTGCCAGCAGTCGCGCGGACGGGATGAACACTGAAGCTTTCTTT; j_gene: TRBJ1-1; v_gene: TRBV6-6; abundance: few; d_gene: -
CDR3aa: CASSPPGGRTNSPLHF; CDR3nt: TGTGCCAGCTCACCACCAGGGGGCAGGACTAATTCACCCCTCCACTTT; j_gene: TRBJ1-6; v_gene: TRBV18; abundance: -; d_gene: TRBD1
CDR3aa: CASSERVYGYTF; CDR3nt: TGTGCCAGCAGTGAGCGGGTTTATGGCTACACCTTC; j_gene: TRBJ1-2; v_gene: TRBV25-1; abundance: -; d_gene: -
CDR3aa: CASRPGFRNEQYF; CDR3nt: TGTGCCAGCAGGCCGGGTTTCAGGAACGAGCAGTACTTC; j_gene: TRBJ2-7; v_gene: TRBV27; abundance: -; d_gene: -
CDR3aa: CSVEPTRGGTQYF; CDR3nt: TGCAGCGTTGAACCGACTAGAGGCGGTACGCAGTATTTT; j_gene: TRBJ2-3; v_gene: TRBV29-1; abundance: -; d_gene: -
CDR3aa: CASTRDRDYGYTF; CDR3nt: TGTGCCAGCACCCGGGACAGGGACTATGGCTACACCTTC; j_gene: TRBJ1-2; v_gene: TRBV2; abundance: -; d_gene: TRBD1
CDR3aa: CASSRQGAGNEQFF; CDR3nt: TGTGCCAGTAGTAGACAGGGGGCGGGCAATGAGCAGTTCTTC; j_gene: TRBJ2-1; v_gene: TRBV19; abundance: -; d_gene: TRBD1
CDR3aa: CASKGVWNQPQHF; CDR3nt: TGTGCCAGTAAAGGGGTATGGAATCAGCCCCAGCATTTT; j_gene: TRBJ1-5; v_gene: TRBV19; abundance: -; d_gene: -
CDR3aa: CSARVGEGYTF; CDR3nt: TGCAGCGCCAGGGTCGGCGAGGGCTACACCTTC; j_gene: TRBJ1-2; v_gene: TRBV20-1; abundance: -; d_gene: -
CDR3aa: CASSLRGGPNSLGTIYF; CDR3nt: TGTGCCAGCAGCTTAAGGGGGGGCCCTAACTCCTTAGGCACCATATATTTT; j_gene: TRBJ1-3; v_gene: TRBV7-2; abundance: -; d_gene: -
CDR3aa: CASSEVKTQYF; CDR3nt: TGTGCCAGCAGTGAAGTAAAGACCCAGTACTTC; j_gene: TRBJ2-5; v_gene: TRBV6-5; abundance: -; d_gene: -
CDR3aa: CASSPTGDSTYEQYF; CDR3nt: TGCGCCAGCAGCCCTACCGGGGACAGCACCTACGAGCAGTACTTC; j_gene: TRBJ2-7; v_gene: TRBV4-1; abundance: -; d_gene: TRBD1
CDR3aa: CASSPRAGTETQYF; CDR3nt: TGTGCCAGCAGCCCCAGGGCGGGGACGGAGACCCAGTACTTC; j_gene: TRBJ2-5; v_gene: TRBV7-2; abundance: -; d_gene: -
CDR3aa: CAWSDKSGRTSYGYTF; CDR3nt: TGTGCCTGGAGTGACAAAAGTGGGCGTACCTCCTATGGCTACACCTTC; j_gene: TRBJ1-2; v_gene: TRBV30; abundance: -; d_gene: -
CDR3aa: CASSALPGAGELFF; CDR3nt: TGTGCCAGCAGCGCCCTCCCGGGGGCCGGGGAGCTGTTTTTT; j_gene: TRBJ2-2; v_gene: TRBV7-2; abundance: once; d_gene: -
CDR3aa: CASSVGGWGYTF; CDR3nt: TGTGCCAGCAGTGTCGGTGGATGGGGCTACACCTTC; j_gene: TRBJ1-2; v_gene: TRBV2; abundance: -; d_gene: -
CDR3aa: CASSAGTGGYEQYF; CDR3nt: TGTGCCAGCAGTGCCGGGACAGGGGGCTACGAGCAGTACTTC; j_gene: TRBJ2-7; v_gene: TRBV6-1; abundance: -; d_gene: TRBD1
CDR3aa: CASSLGLNYGYTF; CDR3nt: TGTGCCAGCAGTTTAGGACTAAACTATGGCTACACCTTC; j_gene: TRBJ1-2; v_gene: TRBV28; abundance: -; d_gene: -
CDR3aa: CASRDPGQDYEQYF; CDR3nt: TGTGCCAGCAGAGATCCGGGACAGGACTACGAGCAGTACTTC; j_gene: TRBJ2-7; v_gene: TRBV6-6; abundance: once; d_gene: TRBD1
CDR3aa: CASSVEGRDGGELFF; CDR3nt: TGTGCCAGCAGCGTAGAAGGCAGAGATGGGGGGGAGCTGTTTTTT; j_gene: TRBJ2-2; v_gene: TRBV9; abundance: -; d_gene: -
CDR3aa: CSVGPYYEQYF; CDR3nt: TGCAGTGTGGGACCTTACTACGAGCAGTACTTC; j_gene: TRBJ2-7; v_gene: TRBV20-1; abundance: -; d_gene: -
CDR3aa: CASRGGRIGTDTQYF; CDR3nt: TGTGCCAGTCGGGGGGGCCGGATCGGCACAGATACGCAGTATTTT; j_gene: TRBJ2-3; v_gene: TRBV6-6; abundance: -; d_gene: TRBD2
CDR3aa: CASSLGQVPYEQYF; CDR3nt: TGTGCCAGCAGCTTGGGGCAGGTGCCCTACGAGCAGTACTTC; j_gene: TRBJ2-7; v_gene: TRBV5-4; abundance: -; d_gene: -